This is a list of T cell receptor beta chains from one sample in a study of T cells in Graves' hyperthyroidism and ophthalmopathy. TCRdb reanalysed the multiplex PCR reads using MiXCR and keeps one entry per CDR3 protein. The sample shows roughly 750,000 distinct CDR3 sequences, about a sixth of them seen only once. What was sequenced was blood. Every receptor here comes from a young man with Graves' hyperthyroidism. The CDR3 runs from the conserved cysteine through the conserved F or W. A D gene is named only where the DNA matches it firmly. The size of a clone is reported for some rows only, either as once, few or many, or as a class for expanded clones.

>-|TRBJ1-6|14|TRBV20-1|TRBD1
TGCAGTGCTAGACGGACAGGCTATAATTCACCCCTCCACTTT
CSARRTGYNSPLHF
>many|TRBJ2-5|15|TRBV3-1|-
TGTGCCAGCAGCTCGCGGAGTAGCGGAGAAGAGACCCAGTACTTC
CASSSRSSGEETQYF
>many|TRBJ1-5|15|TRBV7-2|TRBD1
TGTGCCAGCAGCCCACGGGACAGCACCAATCAGCCCCAGCATTTT
CASSPRDSTNQPQHF
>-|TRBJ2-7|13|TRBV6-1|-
TGTGCCAGCAGTCGAAGGAGCTCGGACGAGCAGTACTTC
CASSRRSSDEQYF
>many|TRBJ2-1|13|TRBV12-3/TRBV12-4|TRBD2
TGTGCCAGCGGGCTCGGAGGCGGGAGGGAGCAGTTCTTC
CASGLGGGREQFF
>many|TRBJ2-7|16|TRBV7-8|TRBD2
TGTGCCAGCAGCTTAGCTAGCGGGAGGAGCTGGTACGAGCAGTACTTC
CASSLASGRSWYEQYF
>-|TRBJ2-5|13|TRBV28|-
TGTGCCAGCAGTTTAACGGGGCACGGGACCCAGTACTTC
CASSLTGHGTQYF
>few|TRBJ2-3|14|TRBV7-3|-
TGTGCCAGCAGCACCGGACACGGGGGAGATACGCAGTATTTT
CASSTGHGGDTQYF
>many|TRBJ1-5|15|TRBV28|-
TGTGCCAGCAGTCCTCGAACCAGACAGTGGCAGCCCCAGCATTTT
CASSPRTRQWQPQHF
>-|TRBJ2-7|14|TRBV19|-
TGTGCCAGTAGTAAGGGGACCCTGTTGTACGAGCAGTACTTC
CASSKGTLLYEQYF
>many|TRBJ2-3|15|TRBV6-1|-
TGTGCCAGCATACCGGCCAGGTTACGCACAGATACGCAGTATTTT
CASIPARLRTDTQYF
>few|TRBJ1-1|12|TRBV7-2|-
TGTGCCAGCAGCTTTCCAAGTACTGAAGCTTTCTTT
CASSFPSTEAFF
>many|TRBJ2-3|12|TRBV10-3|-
TGTGCCATCAGTCTCGGGGACTATACGCAGTATTTT
CAISLGDYTQYF
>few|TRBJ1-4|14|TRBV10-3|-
TGTGCCATCAGTGAGTCGGGAGAGGATGAAAAACTGTTTTTT
CAISESGEDEKLFF
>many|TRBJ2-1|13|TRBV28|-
TGTGCCAGCAGTTTATACGGGTACAATGAGCAGTTCTTC
CASSLYGYNEQFF
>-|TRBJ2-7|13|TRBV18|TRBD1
TGTGCCAGCTCCCAAACTGGGACAGGGTGGCAGTACTTC
CASSQTGTGWQYF
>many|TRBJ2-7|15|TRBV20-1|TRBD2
TGCAGTGCTAGAGGGACTAGCGGGGAGCTAGTCGAGCAGTACTTC
CSARGTSGELVEQYF
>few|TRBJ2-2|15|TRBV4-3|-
TGCGCCAGCAGCCAAGATCCACGGGCCACCGGGGAGCTGTTTTTT
CASSQDPRATGELFF
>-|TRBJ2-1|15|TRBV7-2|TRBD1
TGTGCCAGCAGCGCGGGACAGGTAACCTACAATGAGCAGTTCTTC
CASSAGQVTYNEQFF
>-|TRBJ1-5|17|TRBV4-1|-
TGCGCCAGCAGCCAAGATAGTAGGGCAGGAGGTTGGCAGCCCCAGCATTTT
CASSQDSRAGGWQPQHF
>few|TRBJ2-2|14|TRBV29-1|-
TGCAGCGCCTCTGTTCGGGTGAACACCGGGGAGCTGTTTTTT
CSASVRVNTGELFF
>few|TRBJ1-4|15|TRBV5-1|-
TGCGCCAGCAGCTTGGGAGCTACAACTAATGAAAAACTGTTTTTT
CASSLGATTNEKLFF
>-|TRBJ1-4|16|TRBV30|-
TGTGCCTTCTCTGGGAGACCTCGAGAAGGAAATGAAAAACTGTTTTTT
CAFSGRPREGNEKLFF
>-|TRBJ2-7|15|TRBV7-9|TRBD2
TGTGCCAGCAGTGAAGTGGCTAGCGGGTCCTTCGGGCAGTACTTC
CASSEVASGSFGQYF